Below are 22 T cell receptor beta chains sequenced from a single sample in a study of cytomegalovirus exposure and HLA in healthy donors. Vbeta (60) and Jbeta (13) primers were used in the PCR. Clones were read by immunoSEQ multiplex PCR, and TCRdb kept only the in-frame ones, dropping some. This table holds approximately 130,000 clones, approximately 80% found once. The specimen sequenced was PBMCs. The receptors come from a middle-aged woman in good health and CMV-seronegative.

The rearrangement joins TRBV29-1 to TRBJ1-2, with TRBD1 identical over 7 bases. CDR1 is SQVTM, CDR2 ANQGSEA, per germline. This CDR3 comprises 14 residues. V was clipped by 4 bases and J by 2 bases; unmatched bases: 7. CDR3: CSVGGTATNYGYTF. Here the CDR3 DNA reads TGCAGCGTTGGAGGGACAGCTACCAACTATGGCTACACCTTC.

The chain uses TRBV4-1 and TRBJ2-1; no clear D. Germline V CDR1 and CDR2: MGHRA, YSYEKL. This CDR3 comprises 16 residues. Trimming removed 0 bases from V and 3 bases from J, with 12 bases in between. CDR3 in DNA: TGCGCCAGCAGCCAAGATCCCCCTAGAAGCTACAATGAGCAGTTCTTC. Encoded protein: CASSQDPPRSYNEQFF.

The rearrangement joins TRBV14 to TRBJ1-1; D is uncertain. V was pared by 4 bases and J by 3 bases, with 15 bases between. The CDR3 consists of 15 residues. Germline V CDR1 and CDR2: SGHDN, FVKESK. This CDR3 is CASSPARREDTEAFF. The CDR3 region has the DNA TGTGCCAGCAGCCCTGCGAGGAGGGAGGACACTGAAGCTTTCTTT.

The chain has TRBV7-9 and TRBJ2-5; D perhaps matches TRBD2 (6 bases). This CDR3 comprises 14 residues. Per the germline V gene, CDR1 is SEHNR and CDR2 is FQNEAQ (reference sequence). The V end lost 4 bases, the J end lost 5 bases, and 14 bases lay between the germline ends. The CDR3 sequence: CASSWVGGRETQYF. As DNA, the CDR3 is TGTGCCAGCAGCTGGGTCGGGGGACGGGAGACCCAGTACTTC. Supplemented by reference TRBV7-9 and TRBJ2-5, the full variable domain reads DTGVSQNPRHKITKRGQNVTFRCDPISEHNRLYWYRQTLGQGPEFLTYFQNEAQLEKSRLLSDRFSAERPKGSFSTLEIQRTEQGDSAMYLCASSWVGGRETQYFGPGTRLLVL.

The V call is TRBV2, the J call TRBJ2-7; TRBD2 aligns across 11 bases. The CDR3 is 15 residues long. Per germline, CDR1 SNHLY and CDR2 FYNNEI. V was pared by 8 bases and J by 7 bases, with 13 bases of the junction left unmatched. CDR3 nucleotides: TGTGCCAGCTGGGGACTAGCGGATACCTATTATGAGCAGTACTTC. Amino acid sequence: CASWGLADTYYEQYF.

The rearrangement links TRBV19 to TRBJ2-3; the match to TRBD1 covers 7 bases. Germline CDR1 and CDR2: LNHDA and SQIVND (reference sequence). V shed 8 bases and J 4 bases; nucleotides not matched to a gene: 6. This CDR3 region has 13 residues. CDR3 loop: CASSDDRADTQYF. In nucleotides, the CDR3 is TGTGCCAGTTCTGATGACAGGGCAGATACGCAGTATTTT. Using reference TRBV19 and TRBJ2-3 for the parts outside the CDR3, the full variable domain is DGGITQSPKYLFRKEGQNVTLSCEQNLNHDAMYWYRQDPGQGLRLIYYSQIVNDFQKGDIAEGYSVSREKKESFPLTVTSAQKNPTAFYLCASSDDRADTQYFGPGTRLTVL.

This sequence joins TRBV15 and TRBJ2-4, with D possibly TRBD2 on 6 matching bases. Germline-derived CDR1 and CDR2 are LNHNV and YYDKDF (reference sequence). The length of the CDR3 is 12 residues. V was shortened by 5 bases and J by 14 bases, with 16 bases between the two germline ends. CDR3 bases: TGTGCCACCAGCGCGGGCGGCGGGGTCAAGTACTTC. This encodes CATSAGGGVKYF.

This clone showed up just once. The chain couples TRBV18 to TRBJ2-7; D may be TRBD1 (5 bases). The length of the CDR3 is 14 residues. CDR1 and CDR2 from the germline V gene are KGHSH and LQKENI. V dropped 1 base and J dropped 1 base, with 8 bases sitting between them. CDR3 coding DNA: TGTGCCAGCTCACCACTGGACACGTCCTACGAGCAGTACTTC. Its translation: CASSPLDTSYEQYF.

This sequence joins TRBV28 and TRBJ2-3; D unresolved. This CDR3 is built from 13 residues. Trimming stripped 2 bases from V and 4 bases from J, with 7 bases between. Germline V gives CDR1 MDHEN, CDR2 SYDVKM. The CDR3 here is CASSLSESDTQYF. The CDR3 nucleotides are TGTGCCAGCAGTTTAAGCGAATCAGATACGCAGTATTTT.

This sequence joins TRBV11-2 and TRBJ2-1, with a possible D match to TRBD2 (6 bases). The V and J ends lost 3 bases and 0 bases respectively, with 12 bases between them. The length of the CDR3 is 16 residues. Germline lookup yields CDR1 SGHAT and CDR2 FQNNGV. CDR3 in amino acids: CASSFISGGSYNEQFF. The CDR3 DNA sequence: TGTGCCAGCAGCTTCATTAGCGGAGGCTCCTACAATGAGCAGTTCTTC. Supplemented by reference TRBV11-2 and TRBJ2-1, the full variable domain reads EAGVAQSPRYKIIEKRQSVAFWCNPISGHATLYWYQQILGQGPKLLIQFQNNGVVDDSQLPKDRFSAERLKGVDSTLKIQPAKLEDSAVYLCASSFISGGSYNEQFFGPGTRLTVL.

This clone has more than one count but fewer than ten. The chain is built from TRBV5-1 and TRBJ2-7, with 10 bases matching TRBD2. The ends lost 0 bases at V and 2 bases at J; junction bases unmatched: 2. The length of the CDR3 is 15 residues. Per germline, CDR1 SGHRS and CDR2 YFSETQ. CDR3 DNA: TGCGCCAGCAGCTTGGCTAGCGGGAGCACCTACGAGCAGTACTTC. Translating gives CASSLASGSTYEQYF.

V and J are TRBV2 and TRBJ1-1, with TRBD1 as a possible D gene (5 bases). Germline CDR1 SNHLY, CDR2 FYNNEI. V lost 6 bases, J lost 1 base, and 9 bases lay in between. The CDR3 spans 13 residues. CDR3 DNA sequence: TGTGCCAGCAGGAAGACAGCGAACACTGAAGCTTTCTTT. Translation gives CASRKTANTEAFF. Full variable domain (outside the CDR3, taken from reference TRBV2 and TRBJ1-1): EPEVTQTPSHQVTQMGQEVILRCVPISNHLYFYWYRQILGQKVEFLVSFYNNEISEKSEIFDDQFSVERPDGSNFTLKIRSTKLEDSAMYFCASRKTANTEAFFGQGTRLTVV.

J is TRBJ2-7 and V is TRBV5-1; maybe TRBD2 (6 bases). The V gene's germline CDR1 is SGHRS and CDR2 YFSETQ. V gave up 4 bases and J gave up 5 bases, with 13 bases separating them. CDR3 size: 13 residues. The DNA of the CDR3 is TGCGCCAGCAGCCACGGGAGTCTCGACGAGCAGTACTTC. This translates into CASSHGSLDEQYF. The full variable domain, its missing parts supplied by reference TRBV5-1 and TRBJ2-7, is KAGVTQTPRYLIKTRGQQVTLSCSPISGHRSVSWYQQTPGQGLQFLFEYFSETQRNKGNFPGRFSGRQFSNSRSEMNVSTLELGDSALYLCASSHGSLDEQYFGPGTRLTVT.

The rearrangement joins TRBV30 to TRBJ1-4; tentative D call: TRBD1 (5 bases). V lost 1 base, J lost 8 bases, and 8 bases lay in between. The CDR3 has 12 residues. The germline gives CDR1 GTSNPN, CDR2 SVGIG (reference sequence). CDR3 sequence reads: CAWSGRGEKLFF. For the CDR3, the DNA is TGTGCCTGGAGTGGACGGGGGGAAAAACTGTTTTTT.

CDR3 coding DNA: TGCGCCAGCAGCGCAGTTCAGGGGAGGGCTGGAAACACCATATATTTT. It yields the protein CASSAVQGRAGNTIYF. V usage is TRBV5-1 and J usage is TRBJ1-3; the D gene is possibly TRBD1 (6 bases). The germline V and J ends were trimmed by 4 bases and 2 bases, with 16 bases remaining between them. Germline CDR1 is SGHRS and CDR2 is YFSETQ. The CDR3 runs to 16 residues.

The chain combines TRBV2 with TRBJ1-1, with D possibly being TRBD1 (6 bases). The CDR3 spans 11 residues. V lost 5 bases, J lost 10 bases, and 11 bases lay in between. CDR1 SNHLY and CDR2 FYNNEI come from the germline V gene. The CDR3: CASSSTGLAFF. CDR3 coding DNA: TGTGCCAGCAGTTCCACAGGGTTAGCTTTCTTT. Using reference TRBV2 and TRBJ1-1 for the parts outside the CDR3, the full variable domain is EPEVTQTPSHQVTQMGQEVILRCVPISNHLYFYWYRQILGQKVEFLVSFYNNEISEKSEIFDDQFSVERPDGSNFTLKIRSTKLEDSAMYFCASSSTGLAFFGQGTRLTVV.

This sequence joins TRBV2 and TRBJ2-3; TRBD1 aligns across 7 bases. The ends lost 5 bases at V and 0 bases at J; junction bases unmatched: 2. Germline loops: CDR1 SNHLY, CDR2 FYNNEI. The CDR3 is 14 residues long. For the CDR3, the DNA is TGTGCCAGCAGTCCGGACAGGAGCACAGATACGCAGTATTTT. Residues: CASSPDRSTDTQYF.

The chain links TRBV2 to TRBJ2-7; 7 bases align to TRBD1. V trimming: 2 bases; J trimming: 7 bases; junction bases outside the gene matches: 5. Germline V gives CDR1 SNHLY, CDR2 FYNNEI. The CDR3 length is 13 residues. The CDR3 loop reads CASSEWDRQEQYF. Written as DNA, the CDR3 is TGTGCCAGCAGTGAATGGGACAGACAAGAGCAGTACTTC.

The rearrangement joins TRBV5-6 to TRBJ2-7; 9 bases match TRBD1. The trim removed 0 bases at V and 4 bases at J, leaving 2 bases unmatched. The CDR3 is 14 residues long. CDR1 SGHDT and CDR2 YYEEEE come from the germline V gene. DNA of the CDR3: TGTGCCAGCAGCTTGGGGGGGACAGGGTACGAGCAGTACTTC. This codes for CASSLGGTGYEQYF. The full variable domain, with the rest looked up from reference TRBV5-6 and TRBJ2-7, is DAGVTQSPTHLIKTRGQQVTLRCSPKSGHDTVSWYQQALGQGPQFIFQYYEEEERQRGNFPDRFSGHQFPNYSSELNVNALLLGDSALYLCASSLGGTGYEQYFGPGTRLTVT.

V is TRBV7-9 and J is TRBJ2-7; D possibly corresponds to TRBD2 (6 bases). The germline CDR1 and CDR2 sequences are SEHNR and FQNEAQ (reference sequence). V shed 2 bases and J shed 7 bases, with 12 bases lying between them. The CDR3 runs to 13 residues. CDR3 bases: TGTGCCAGCAGCTTACGGCGGGACGGGGAGCAGTACTTC. This translates into CASSLRRDGEQYF.

The V and J genes are TRBV29-1 and TRBJ2-1; D may be TRBD1 (6 bases). This CDR3 contains 13 residues. Looked up from germline, CDR1 is SQVTM and CDR2 is ANQGSEA. Trimming pared 7 bases from V and 1 base from J, leaving 11 bases between. The CDR3 DNA is TGCAGCGCACAGGGTTCGTCCTACAATGAGCAGTTCTTC. Translation gives CSAQGSSYNEQFF.

The CDR3 sequence: CASRETGGHEKLFF. CDR3 bases: TGTGCCAGCAGGGAGACAGGGGGCCATGAAAAACTGTTTTTT. The chain uses TRBV2 and TRBJ1-4; 10 bases agree with TRBD1. This CDR3 spans 14 amino acids. Germline V gene data show CDR1 as SNHLY and CDR2 as FYNNEI. J gave up 6 bases and V 6 bases, and 4 bases lay outside the gene matches.